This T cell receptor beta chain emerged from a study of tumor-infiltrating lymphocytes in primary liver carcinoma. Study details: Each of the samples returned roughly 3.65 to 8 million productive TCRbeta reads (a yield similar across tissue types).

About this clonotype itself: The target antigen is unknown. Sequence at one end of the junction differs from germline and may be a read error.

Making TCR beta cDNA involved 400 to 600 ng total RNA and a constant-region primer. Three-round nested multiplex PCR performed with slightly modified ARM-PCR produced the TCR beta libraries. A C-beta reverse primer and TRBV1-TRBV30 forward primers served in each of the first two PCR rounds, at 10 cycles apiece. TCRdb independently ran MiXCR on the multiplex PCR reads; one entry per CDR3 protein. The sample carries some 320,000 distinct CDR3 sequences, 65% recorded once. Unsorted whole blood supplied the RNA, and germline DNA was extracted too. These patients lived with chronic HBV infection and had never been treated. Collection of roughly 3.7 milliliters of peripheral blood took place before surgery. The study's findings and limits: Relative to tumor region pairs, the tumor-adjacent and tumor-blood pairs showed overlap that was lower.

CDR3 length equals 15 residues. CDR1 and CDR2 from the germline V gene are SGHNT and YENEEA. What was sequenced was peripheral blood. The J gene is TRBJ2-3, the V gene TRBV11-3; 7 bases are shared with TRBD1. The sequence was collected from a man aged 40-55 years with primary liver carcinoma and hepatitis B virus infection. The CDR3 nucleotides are TGTGCCAGCGGCTTAGGGGGACAGCCCACAGATACGCAGTATTTT. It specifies CASGLGGQPTDTQYF.